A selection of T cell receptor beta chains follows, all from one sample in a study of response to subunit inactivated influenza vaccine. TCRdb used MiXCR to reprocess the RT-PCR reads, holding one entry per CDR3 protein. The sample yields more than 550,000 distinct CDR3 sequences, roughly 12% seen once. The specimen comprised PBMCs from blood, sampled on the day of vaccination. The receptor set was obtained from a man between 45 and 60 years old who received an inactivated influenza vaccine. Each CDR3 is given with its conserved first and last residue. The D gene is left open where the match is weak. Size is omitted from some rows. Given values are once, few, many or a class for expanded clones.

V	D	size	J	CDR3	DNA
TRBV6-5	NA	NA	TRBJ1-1	CASSYHPATFNTEAFF	TGTGCCAGCAGTTACCACCCCGCCACCTTTAACACTGAAGCTTTCTTT
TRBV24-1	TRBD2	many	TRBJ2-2	CATGLAGGTGELFF	TGTGCCACGGGACTAGCGGGGGGGACCGGGGAGCTGTTTTTT
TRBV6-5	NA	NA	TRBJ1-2	CASSYSQGNYGYTF	TGTGCCAGCAGTTACTCACAGGGCAACTATGGCTACACCTTC
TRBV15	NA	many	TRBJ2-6	CATSRRQAGANVLTF	TGTGCCACCAGCAGAAGACAGGCTGGGGCCAACGTCCTGACTTTC
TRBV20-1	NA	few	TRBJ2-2	CSARDILEITGELFF	TGCAGTGCTAGAGACATTCTAGAAATCACCGGGGAGCTGTTTTTT
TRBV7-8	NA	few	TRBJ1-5	CASSLAYRNQPQHF	TGTGCCAGCAGCTTAGCGTACCGCAATCAGCCCCAGCATTTT
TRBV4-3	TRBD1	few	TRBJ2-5	CASSQDKTGWVAETQYF	TGCGCCAGCAGCCAAGATAAGACAGGGTGGGTCGCGGAGACCCAGTACTTC
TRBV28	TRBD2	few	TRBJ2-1	CASSYDASGKHEQFF	TGTGCCAGCAGTTACGACGCTAGCGGGAAACATGAGCAGTTCTTC
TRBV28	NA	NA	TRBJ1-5	CASSLTGHNQPQHF	TGTGCCAGCAGTCTTACAGGGCACAATCAGCCCCAGCATTTT
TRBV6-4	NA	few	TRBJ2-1	CASSEGSSFVNEQFF	TGTGCCAGCAGTGAAGGTAGTAGTTTTGTCAATGAGCAGTTCTTC
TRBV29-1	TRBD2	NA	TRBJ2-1	CSGGGTNGFDGNEQFF	TGCAGCGGGGGGGGAACTAACGGGTTCGATGGAAATGAGCAGTTCTTC
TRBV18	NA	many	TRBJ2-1	CASSPPGLPKGEQFF	TGTGCCAGCTCACCACCGGGACTCCCGAAGGGTGAGCAGTTCTTC
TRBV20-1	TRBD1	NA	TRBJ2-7	CSASPDRYEQYF	TGCAGTGCTAGCCCGGACAGGTACGAGCAGTACTTC
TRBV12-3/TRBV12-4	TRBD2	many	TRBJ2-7	CASSLLAGVLSSYEQYF	TGTGCCAGCAGTTTGCTAGCGGGAGTTCTGAGCTCCTACGAGCAGTACTTC
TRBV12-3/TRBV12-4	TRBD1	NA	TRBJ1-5	CASSLAARGYPGPQHF	TGTGCCAGCAGTTTAGCGGCCAGGGGGTACCCGGGGCCCCAGCATTTT
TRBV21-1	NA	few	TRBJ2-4	CASSNPSNPKNIQYF	TGTGCCAGCAGCAACCCGTCGAATCCCAAAAACATTCAGTACTTC
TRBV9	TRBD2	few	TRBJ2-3	CASSVATSGGDQSKQYF	TGTGCCAGCAGCGTAGCTACGAGCGGGGGGGACCAAAGTAAGCAGTATTTT
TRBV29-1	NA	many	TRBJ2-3	CSAMLGAEVGTQYF	TGCAGCGCTATGCTAGGGGCGGAGGTTGGGACGCAGTATTTT
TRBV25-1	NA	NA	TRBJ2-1	CASSEPGRASSNEQFF	TGTGCCAGCAGTGAACCCGGACGGGCTTCTAGCAATGAGCAGTTCTTC
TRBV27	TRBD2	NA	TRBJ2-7	CASSYIAGGVHEQYF	TGTGCCAGCAGTTATATAGCGGGAGGAGTACACGAGCAGTACTTC
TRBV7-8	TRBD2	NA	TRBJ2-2	CASSFGLAGGRNTGELFF	TGTGCCAGCAGCTTTGGACTAGCGGGAGGGAGGAACACCGGGGAGCTGTTTTTT
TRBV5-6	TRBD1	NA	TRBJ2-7	CASKGQGLDYEQYF	TGTGCCAGCAAGGGACAGGGGCTGGACTACGAGCAGTACTTC
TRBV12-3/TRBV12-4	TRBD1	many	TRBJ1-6	CASSLGDSNSPLHF	TGTGCCAGCAGTTTAGGGGACAGCAATTCACCCCTCCACTTT
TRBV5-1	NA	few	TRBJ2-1	CASSLPSGINNEQFF	TGCGCCAGCAGCTTACCTTCCGGGATAAACAATGAGCAGTTCTTC
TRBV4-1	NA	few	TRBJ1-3	CASSLSDGYSGNTIYF	TGCGCCAGCAGCCTGAGCGACGGATACTCTGGAAACACCATATATTTT
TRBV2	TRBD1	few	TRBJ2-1	CASSGTGRTYNEQFF	TGTGCCAGCAGCGGGACAGGCAGGACCTACAATGAGCAGTTCTTC
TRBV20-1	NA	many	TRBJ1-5	CSALQGLSNQPQHF	TGCAGTGCTCTACAGGGTTTGAGCAATCAGCCCCAGCATTTT
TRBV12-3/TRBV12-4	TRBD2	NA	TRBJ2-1	CASSLRDYSYNEQFF	TGTGCCAGCAGTTTAAGGGACTATTCTTACAATGAGCAGTTCTTC
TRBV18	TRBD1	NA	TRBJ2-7	CASSPGTGESYEQYF	TGTGCCAGCTCACCCGGGACAGGGGAATCCTACGAGCAGTACTTC